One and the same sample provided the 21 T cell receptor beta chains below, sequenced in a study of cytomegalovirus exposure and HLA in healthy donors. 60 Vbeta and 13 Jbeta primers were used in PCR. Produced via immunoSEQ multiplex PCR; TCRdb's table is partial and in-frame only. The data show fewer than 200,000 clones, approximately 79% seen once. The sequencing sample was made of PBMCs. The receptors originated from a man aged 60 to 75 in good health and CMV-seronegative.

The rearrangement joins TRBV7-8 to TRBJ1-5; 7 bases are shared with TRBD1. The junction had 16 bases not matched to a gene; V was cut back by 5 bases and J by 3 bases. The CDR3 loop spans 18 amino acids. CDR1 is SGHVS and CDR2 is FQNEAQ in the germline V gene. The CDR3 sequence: CASSQGGMGQLNNQPQHF. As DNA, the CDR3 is TGTGCCAGCAGCCAAGGGGGGATGGGACAGCTTAACAATCAGCCCCAGCATTTT.

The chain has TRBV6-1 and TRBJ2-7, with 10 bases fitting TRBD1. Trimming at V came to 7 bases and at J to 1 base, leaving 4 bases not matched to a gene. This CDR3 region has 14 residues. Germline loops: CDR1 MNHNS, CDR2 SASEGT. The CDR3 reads CASKGDRGSYEQYF. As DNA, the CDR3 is TGTGCCAGCAAGGGGGACAGGGGATCCTACGAGCAGTACTTC.

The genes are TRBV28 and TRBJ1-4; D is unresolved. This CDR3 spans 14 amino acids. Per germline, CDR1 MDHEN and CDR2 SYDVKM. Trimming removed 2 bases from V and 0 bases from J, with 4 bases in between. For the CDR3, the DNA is TGTGCCAGCAGTTTACCCTCAACTAATGAAAAACTGTTTTTT. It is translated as CASSLPSTNEKLFF. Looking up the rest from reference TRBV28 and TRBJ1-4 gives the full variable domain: DVKVTQSSRYLVKRTGEKVFLECVQDMDHENMFWYRQDPGLGLRLIYFSYDVKMKEKGDIPEGYSVSREKKERFSLILESASTNQTSMYLCASSLPSTNEKLFFGSGTQLSVL.

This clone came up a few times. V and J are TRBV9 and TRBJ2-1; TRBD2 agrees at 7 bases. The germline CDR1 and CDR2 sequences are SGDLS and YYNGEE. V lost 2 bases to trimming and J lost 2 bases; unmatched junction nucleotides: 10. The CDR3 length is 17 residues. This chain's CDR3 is CASSVTGGELTYNEQFF. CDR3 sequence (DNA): TGTGCCAGCAGCGTGACGGGAGGAGAGCTGACCTACAATGAGCAGTTCTTC.

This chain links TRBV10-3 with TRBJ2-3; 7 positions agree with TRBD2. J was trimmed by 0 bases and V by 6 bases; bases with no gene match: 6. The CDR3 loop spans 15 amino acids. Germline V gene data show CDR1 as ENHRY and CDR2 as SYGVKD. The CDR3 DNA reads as TGTGCCATCAGCGCCCTAGCGGCAAGCACAGATACGCAGTATTTT. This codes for CAISALAASTDTQYF.

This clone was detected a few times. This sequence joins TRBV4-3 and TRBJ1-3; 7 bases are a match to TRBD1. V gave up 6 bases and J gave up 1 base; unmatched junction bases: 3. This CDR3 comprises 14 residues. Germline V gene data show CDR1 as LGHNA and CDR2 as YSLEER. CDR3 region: CASSRQGSGNTIYF. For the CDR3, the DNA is TGCGCCAGCAGTCGACAGGGATCTGGAAACACCATATATTTT.

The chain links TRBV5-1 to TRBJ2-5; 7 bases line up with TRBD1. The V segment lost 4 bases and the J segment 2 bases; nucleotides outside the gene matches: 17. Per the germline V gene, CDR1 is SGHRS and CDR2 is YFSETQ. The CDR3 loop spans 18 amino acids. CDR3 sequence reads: CASSPQGVITGPQETQYF. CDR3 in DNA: TGCGCCAGCAGCCCTCAGGGGGTCATAACGGGGCCTCAAGAGACCCAGTACTTC.

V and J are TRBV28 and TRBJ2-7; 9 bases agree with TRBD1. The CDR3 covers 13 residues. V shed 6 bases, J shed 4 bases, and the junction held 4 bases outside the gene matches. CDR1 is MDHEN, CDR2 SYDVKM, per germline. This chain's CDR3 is CASRTGGGYEQYF. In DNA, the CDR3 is TGTGCCAGCAGAACAGGGGGCGGGTACGAGCAGTACTTC.

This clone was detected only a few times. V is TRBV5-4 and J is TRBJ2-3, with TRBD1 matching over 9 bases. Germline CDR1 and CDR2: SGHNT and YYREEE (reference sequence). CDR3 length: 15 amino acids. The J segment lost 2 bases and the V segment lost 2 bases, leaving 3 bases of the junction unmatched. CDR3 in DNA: TGTGCCAGCAGCTTAGACAGGGGGGTCACAGATACGCAGTATTTT. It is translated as CASSLDRGVTDTQYF.

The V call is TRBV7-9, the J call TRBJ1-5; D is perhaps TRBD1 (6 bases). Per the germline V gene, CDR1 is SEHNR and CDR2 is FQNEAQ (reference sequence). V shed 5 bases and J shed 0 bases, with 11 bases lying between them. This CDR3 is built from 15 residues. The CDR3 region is CASSRGGDSNQPQHF. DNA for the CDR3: TGTGCCAGCAGCCGAGGGGGTGATAGCAATCAGCCCCAGCATTTT.

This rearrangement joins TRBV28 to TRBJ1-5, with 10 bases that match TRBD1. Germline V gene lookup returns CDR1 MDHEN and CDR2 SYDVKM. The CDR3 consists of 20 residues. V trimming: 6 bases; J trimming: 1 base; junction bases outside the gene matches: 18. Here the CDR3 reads CASRPLSGTGDTRSNQPQHF. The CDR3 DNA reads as TGTGCCAGCAGGCCTCTGTCCGGGACAGGGGATACCAGGAGCAATCAGCCCCAGCATTTT.

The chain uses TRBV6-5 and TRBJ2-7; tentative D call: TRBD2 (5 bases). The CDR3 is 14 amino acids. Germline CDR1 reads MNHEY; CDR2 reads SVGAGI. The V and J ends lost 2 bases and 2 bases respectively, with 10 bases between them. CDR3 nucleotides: TGTGCCAGCAGTTACCAGCGGCTACCCTACGAGCAGTACTTC. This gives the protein CASSYQRLPYEQYF.

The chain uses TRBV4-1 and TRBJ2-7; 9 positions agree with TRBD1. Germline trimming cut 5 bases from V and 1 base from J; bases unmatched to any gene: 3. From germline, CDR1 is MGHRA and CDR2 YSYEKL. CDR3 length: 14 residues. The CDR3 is CASSAGQGSYEQYF. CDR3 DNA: TGCGCCAGCAGCGCAGGACAGGGGTCCTACGAGCAGTACTTC.

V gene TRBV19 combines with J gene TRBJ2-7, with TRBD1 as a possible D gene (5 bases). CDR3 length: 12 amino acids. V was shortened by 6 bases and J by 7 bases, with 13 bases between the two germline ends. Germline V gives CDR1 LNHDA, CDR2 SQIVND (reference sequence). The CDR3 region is CASRDTLGEQYF. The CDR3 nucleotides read TGTGCCAGTAGGGACACCCTTGGGGAGCAGTACTTC.

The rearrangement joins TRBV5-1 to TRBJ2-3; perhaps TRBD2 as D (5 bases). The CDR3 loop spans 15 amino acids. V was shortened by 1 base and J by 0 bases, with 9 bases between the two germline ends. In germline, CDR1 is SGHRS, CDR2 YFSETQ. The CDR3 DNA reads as TGCGCCAGCAGCTTGCAGTCGGGGAGCACAGATACGCAGTATTTT. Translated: CASSLQSGSTDTQYF. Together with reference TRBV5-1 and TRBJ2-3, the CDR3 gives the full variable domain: KAGVTQTPRYLIKTRGQQVTLSCSPISGHRSVSWYQQTPGQGLQFLFEYFSETQRNKGNFPGRFSGRQFSNSRSEMNVSTLELGDSALYLCASSLQSGSTDTQYFGPGTRLTVL.

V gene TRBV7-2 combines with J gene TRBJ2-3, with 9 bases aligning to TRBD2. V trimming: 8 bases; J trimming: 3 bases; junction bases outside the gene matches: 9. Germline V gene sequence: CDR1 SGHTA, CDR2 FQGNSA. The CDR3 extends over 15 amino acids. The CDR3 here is CASLAGGGATDTQYF. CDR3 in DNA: TGTGCCAGCCTAGCGGGCGGGGGGGCAACAGATACGCAGTATTTT.

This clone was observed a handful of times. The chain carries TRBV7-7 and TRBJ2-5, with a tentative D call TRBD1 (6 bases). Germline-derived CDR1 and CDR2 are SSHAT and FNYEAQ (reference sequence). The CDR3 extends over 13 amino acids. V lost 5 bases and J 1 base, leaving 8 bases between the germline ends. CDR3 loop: CASSQDSQETQYF. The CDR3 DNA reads TGTGCCAGCAGCCAGGACAGCCAAGAGACCCAGTACTTC.

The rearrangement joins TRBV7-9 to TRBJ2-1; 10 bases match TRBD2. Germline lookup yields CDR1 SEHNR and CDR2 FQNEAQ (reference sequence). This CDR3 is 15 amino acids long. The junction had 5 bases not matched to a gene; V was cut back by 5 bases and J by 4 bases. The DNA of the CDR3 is TGTGCCAGCAGCGCTAGCGGGAGCGGATACAATGAGCAGTTCTTC. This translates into CASSASGSGYNEQFF.

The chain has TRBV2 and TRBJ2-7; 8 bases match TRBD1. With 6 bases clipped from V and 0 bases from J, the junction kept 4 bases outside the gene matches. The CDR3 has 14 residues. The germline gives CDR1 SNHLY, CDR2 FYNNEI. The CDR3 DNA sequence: TGTGCCAGCAGGGACAGGGAGAGCTCCTACGAGCAGTACTTC. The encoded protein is CASRDRESSYEQYF.

The CDR3 is CASSSGTVRNQITQYF. DNA for the CDR3: TGTGCCAGCAGCTCTGGGACAGTAAGAAACCAGATCACGCAGTATTTT. The chain uses TRBV7-9 and TRBJ2-3, with 7 positions matching TRBD1. The CDR3 is 16 residues long. Germline V gives CDR1 SEHNR, CDR2 FQNEAQ (reference sequence). The trim removed 4 bases at V and 9 bases at J, leaving 16 bases unmatched.

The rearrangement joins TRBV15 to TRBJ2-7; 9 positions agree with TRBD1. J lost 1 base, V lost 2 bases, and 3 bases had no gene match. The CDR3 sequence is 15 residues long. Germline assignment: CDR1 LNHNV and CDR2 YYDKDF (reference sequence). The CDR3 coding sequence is TGTGCCACCAGCAGACCCGGGACAGGGTCCTACGAGCAGTACTTC. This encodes CATSRPGTGSYEQYF.